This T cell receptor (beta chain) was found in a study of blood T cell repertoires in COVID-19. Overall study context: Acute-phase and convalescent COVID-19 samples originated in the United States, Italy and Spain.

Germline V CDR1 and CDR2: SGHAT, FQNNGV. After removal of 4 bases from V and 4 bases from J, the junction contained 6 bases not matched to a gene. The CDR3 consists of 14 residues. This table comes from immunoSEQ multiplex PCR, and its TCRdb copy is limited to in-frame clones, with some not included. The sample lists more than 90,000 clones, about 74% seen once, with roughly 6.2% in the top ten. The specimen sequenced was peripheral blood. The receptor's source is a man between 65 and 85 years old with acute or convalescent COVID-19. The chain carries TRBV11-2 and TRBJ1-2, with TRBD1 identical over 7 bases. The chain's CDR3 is CASSSMGQSYGYTF. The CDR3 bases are TGTGCCAGCAGCTCGATGGGACAGTCCTATGGCTACACCTTC.